One and the same sample provided the 20 T cell receptor beta chains below, sequenced in a study of OX40 agonist ivuxolimab in advanced cancers. Here immunoSEQ multiplex PCR was the method, and the copy in TCRdb shows in-frame clones only, minus some. The table lists 72,000 or so clones, 88% of them singletons. The sample in question was CD4+ or CD8+ T cells sorted from blood, obtained in a trial of the OX40 agonist ivuxolimab. Every receptor here comes from an adult with an advanced solid tumor such as melanoma, head and neck, liver or kidney cancer.

The chain links TRBV28 to TRBJ1-2; no reliable D call. CDR3 length: 12 amino acids. V lost 4 bases, J lost 8 bases, and 11 bases lay in between. From germline, CDR1 is MDHEN and CDR2 SYDVKM. The CDR3 nucleotides read TGTGCCAGCAGTTCCCCAGCTCGGGGCTACACCTTC. This translates into CASSSPARGYTF.

The genes are TRBV7-8 and TRBJ1-2; D is uncertain. Trimming took 1 base from V and 6 from J, leaving 12 bases between them. The CDR3 has 14 residues. Germline V gene lookup returns CDR1 SGHVS and CDR2 FQNEAQ. The CDR3 loop is CASSLVETEDGYTF. The CDR3 DNA reads as TGTGCCAGCAGCTTAGTCGAGACTGAGGATGGCTACACCTTC.

The V call is TRBV7-3, the J call TRBJ2-3; D gene unclear. The germline CDR1 and CDR2 sequences are SGHTA and FQGTGA. The CDR3 consists of 13 residues. The V end was cut by 4 bases, the J end by 2 bases, with 7 bases between. The CDR3 coding sequence is TGTGCCAGCAGCTCGACCAACACAGATACGCAGTATTTT. Translating it yields CASSSTNTDTQYF.

This rearrangement joins TRBV7-2 to TRBJ1-6, with D tentatively TRBD1 (5 bases). This CDR3 has 13 residues. Trimming stripped 4 bases from V and 7 bases from J, with 8 bases between. Germline V CDR1 and CDR2: SGHTA, FQGNSA. CDR3 sequence: CASSWGPNSPLHF. The CDR3 bases are TGTGCCAGCAGCTGGGGCCCCAATTCACCCCTCCACTTT. Combining the CDR3 with reference TRBV7-2 and TRBJ1-6 gives the whole variable domain GAGVSQSPSNKVTEKGKDVELRCDPISGHTALYWYRQSLGQGLEFLIYFQGNSAPDKSGLPSDRFSAERTGGSVSTLTIQRTQQEDSAVYLCASSWGPNSPLHFGNGTRLTVT.

A single count supports this clone. The CDR3 sequence: CASSFLDRYGYTF. In DNA, the CDR3 is TGTGCCAGCAGTTTCCTTGACCGCTATGGCTACACCTTC. The V call is TRBV6-6, the J call TRBJ1-2, with unresolved D. This CDR3 is 13 amino acids long. CDR1 MNHNY and CDR2 SVGAGI come from the germline V gene (reference sequence). Trimming removed 4 bases at V and 4 bases at J, with 10 bases between.

J is TRBJ2-3 and V is TRBV30, with TRBD1 identical over 8 bases. Unmatched junction bases numbered 7, after V lost 1 base and J lost 4 bases. The germline gives CDR1 GTSNPN, CDR2 SVGIG (reference sequence). This CDR3 contains 15 residues. CDR3 sequence: CAWSGQGRKPDTQYF. The CDR3 DNA sequence: TGTGCCTGGAGTGGACAGGGGAGAAAGCCAGATACGCAGTATTTT.

The CDR3 nucleotides are TGTGCCAGCAGTGAGGAGGTGAACACTGAAGCTTTCTTT. Translated, it gives CASSEEVNTEAFF. V usage is TRBV2 and J usage is TRBJ1-1; D is unclear. The germline V gene encodes CDR1 SNHLY and CDR2 FYNNEI. The CDR3 runs to 13 residues. Trimming shortened V by 3 bases and J by 0 bases, and 5 bases separated the two germline ends. Together with reference TRBV2 and TRBJ1-1, the CDR3 gives the full variable domain: EPEVTQTPSHQVTQMGQEVILRCVPISNHLYFYWYRQILGQKVEFLVSFYNNEISEKSEIFDDQFSVERPDGSNFTLKIRSTKLEDSAMYFCASSEEVNTEAFFGQGTRLTVV.

This chain uses TRBV28 with TRBJ1-4; perhaps TRBD1 as D (5 bases). CDR3 size: 14 residues. CDR1 and CDR2 (germline): MDHEN, SYDVKM. The V gene lost 2 bases and the J gene lost 4 bases, with 8 bases spanning the gap. Here the CDR3 reads CASSLRQFNEKLFF. DNA for the CDR3: TGTGCCAGCAGTTTAAGACAGTTTAATGAAAAACTGTTTTTT.

J is TRBJ1-5 and V is TRBV9; 7 bases map to TRBD1. V lost 1 base and J lost 7; bases outside the gene matches: 8. The CDR3 is 15 amino acids. Germline CDR1 reads SGDLS; CDR2 reads YYNGEE. For the CDR3, the DNA is TGTGCCAGCAGCGTAAGTCCGACAGGGCACCAGCCCCAGCATTTT. Residues: CASSVSPTGHQPQHF.

This sequence joins TRBV5-8 and TRBJ2-2; possibly TRBD1 for D (6 bases). Trimming took off 3 bases at V and 0 bases at J, with 9 bases between the two ends. Per the germline V gene, CDR1 is SGHTS and CDR2 is YDEGEE. CDR3 size: 15 residues. CDR3 residues: CASSYRTANTGELFF. Written as DNA, the CDR3 is TGTGCCAGCAGCTACAGGACAGCGAACACCGGGGAGCTGTTTTTT.

This sequence joins TRBV29-1 and TRBJ2-2; 7 bases map to TRBD1. Trimming at V came to 6 bases and at J to 0 bases, leaving 4 bases not matched to a gene. The CDR3 covers 14 residues. Germline V gives CDR1 SQVTM, CDR2 ANQGSEA. The CDR3 region is CSVTGPANTGELFF. The DNA of the CDR3 is TGCAGCGTGACAGGGCCCGCGAACACCGGGGAGCTGTTTTTT.

This sequence joins TRBV25-1 and TRBJ1-1; the D gene is possibly TRBD1 (5 bases). With 6 bases removed from V and 5 bases from J, the gap between germline ends came to 13 bases. The germline CDR1 and CDR2 sequences are MGHDK and SYGVNS. The CDR3 has 13 residues. For the CDR3, the DNA is TGTGCCAGCAGCGGGGCAGCGGGGACTGAAGCTTTCTTT. Translated: CASSGAAGTEAFF.

The chain recombines TRBV6-5 with TRBJ1-6, with 7 nucleotides matching TRBD1. V lost 8 bases to trimming and J lost 5 bases; unmatched junction nucleotides: 3. Germline V gives CDR1 MNHEY, CDR2 SVGAGI. The length of the CDR3 is 13 residues. The CDR3 loop reads CASGTENNSPLHF. CDR3 DNA sequence: TGTGCCAGCGGGACAGAGAATAATTCACCCCTCCACTTT.

This clone has only a few counts. This chain joins TRBV7-6 and TRBJ2-5; no clear D gene. Germline CDR1 is SGHVS and CDR2 is FNYEAQ. Trimming removed 1 base at V and 2 bases at J, with 11 bases between. The CDR3 extends over 15 amino acids. This CDR3 reads CASSLDRRLQETQYF. In DNA, the CDR3 is TGTGCCAGCAGCTTAGATAGGCGCTTACAAGAGACCCAGTACTTC.

The chain uses TRBV5-1 and TRBJ2-1, with 11 bases aligning to TRBD2. From germline, CDR1 is SGHRS and CDR2 YFSETQ. This CDR3 comprises 14 residues. After removal of 4 bases from V and 8 bases from J, the junction contained 5 bases not matched to a gene. The CDR3 loop reads CASSGSGGAYEQFF. CDR3 DNA sequence: TGCGCCAGCAGCGGTAGCGGGGGGGCGTATGAGCAGTTCTTC.

The sample holds one count of this clone. The chain joins TRBV21-1 to TRBJ2-5; the D call in the table, TRBD1, was not verified against the DNA. TRBV21-1 is a listed pseudogene. This CDR3 is 16 amino acids long. The CDR3 loop reads CASSNRTGELRETQYF. CDR3 nucleotides: TGTGCCAGCAGCAACCGGACAGGGGAGTTACGGGAGACCCAGTACTTC.

This chain connects TRBV18 to TRBJ2-3; TRBD1 aligns across 11 bases. This CDR3 spans 18 amino acids. CDR1 KGHSH and CDR2 LQKENI come from the germline V gene. Trimming removed 0 bases from V and 1 base from J; junction bases left unmatched: 6. The CDR3 sequence: CASSPPRDRGSGTDTQYF. As DNA, the CDR3 is TGTGCCAGCTCACCACCAAGGGACAGGGGGTCCGGCACAGATACGCAGTATTTT.

The chain joins TRBV19 to TRBJ2-5; 11 nucleotides line up with TRBD2. V shed 4 bases and J 3 bases; nucleotides not matched to a gene: 10. From germline, CDR1 is LNHDA and CDR2 SQIVND (reference sequence). The CDR3 extends over 17 amino acids. In DNA, the CDR3 is TGTGCCAGTAGTAGAAGATTAGGGACTAGCGGAGAAGAGACCCAGTACTTC. It specifies CASSRRLGTSGEETQYF.

The chain has TRBV5-4 and TRBJ2-7; a possible D gene is TRBD2 (6 bases). V lost 4 bases, J lost 4 bases, and 24 bases lay in between. Germline CDR1 SGHNT, CDR2 YYREEE (reference sequence). The CDR3 is 17 residues long. CDR3 loop: CASSASRTEGTVYEQYF. CDR3 in DNA: TGTGCCAGCAGCGCTTCCCGGACGGAGGGAACTGTTTACGAGCAGTACTTC. Using reference TRBV5-4 and TRBJ2-7 for the parts outside the CDR3, the full variable domain is ETGVTQSPTHLIKTRGQQVTLRCSSQSGHNTVSWYQQALGQGPQFIFQYYREEENGRGNFPPRFSGLQFPNYSSELNVNALELDDSALYLCASSASRTEGTVYEQYFGPGTRLTVT.

The rearrangement links TRBV6-5 to TRBJ2-5, with TRBD2 matching 12 bases. The CDR3 is 16 residues long. The V segment lost 4 bases and the J segment 5 bases; nucleotides outside the gene matches: 8. Per germline, CDR1 MNHEY and CDR2 SVGAGI. CDR3: CASSWRTSGRRETQYF. CDR3 DNA: TGTGCCAGCAGTTGGCGTACTAGCGGGAGGAGGGAGACCCAGTACTTC.